A selection of T cell receptor beta chains follows, all from one sample in a study of blood T cell repertoires in COVID-19. Measured with immunoSEQ multiplex PCR; TCRdb has only the in-frame clones, and not every one. The table shows about 330,000 clones, with roughly nine tenths occurring only once. The sample was peripheral blood. All receptors derive from a man younger than 35 who had recovered from COVID-19. Both conserved end residues are part of each CDR3. D genes are given only for firm matches.

TRBJ2-7 | TRBD1 | TRBV5-6 | CASTTGGNEQYF
TRBJ1-1 | TRBD1 | TRBV3-1/TRBV3-2 | CASSHNPGQGSRSEAFF
TRBJ1-6 | TRBD1 | TRBV3-1/TRBV3-2 | CASSEQGAGNSPLHF
TRBJ2-7 | TRBD2 | TRBV18 | CASSPNPSGRSSQTYEQYF
TRBJ1-1 | - | TRBV7-8 | CASSISPNRETEAFF
TRBJ1-2 | TRBD1 | TRBV3-1/TRBV3-2 | CASSQGFRDRGYTF
TRBJ2-1 | TRBD1 | TRBV13 | CASSSGETGFHEQFF
TRBJ2-7 | - | TRBV6-6 | CASTSLLLPHEQYF
TRBJ1-6 | - | TRBV2 | CASILRMTAPGSPLHF
TRBJ2-1 | - | TRBV19 | CASSIVRGEQFF
TRBJ2-7 | - | TRBV7-3 | CASSSQGSEQYF
TRBJ2-3 | - | TRBV10-2 | CASSEQTPDTQYF
TRBJ1-3 | - | TRBV6-4 | CASPGKSSGNTIYF
TRBJ2-2 | TRBD2 | TRBV19 | CASSSLAGGPVGELFF
TRBJ2-5 | TRBD2 | TRBV6-2/TRBV6-3 | CASSWGLAVQETQYF
TRBJ2-1 | TRBD2 | TRBV19 | CASSIVAAGLDNEQFF
TRBJ1-2 | - | TRBV3-1/TRBV3-2 | CASSQASAGVYGYTF
TRBJ2-3 | TRBD2 | TRBV19 | CASSIDLSGRRSTDTQYF
TRBJ1-6 | TRBD1 | TRBV10-2 | CASRPGTGGSPLHF
TRBJ2-1 | TRBD2 | TRBV7-2 | CASSLAPGLVYNEQFF
TRBJ2-3 | TRBD2 | TRBV5-1 | CASSEQPSGPSPSTDTQYF
TRBJ2-5 | - | TRBV3-1/TRBV3-2 | CASSQDAGGARTQYF
TRBJ1-5 | TRBD1 | TRBV7-9 | CASSSIQGYQHF
TRBJ2-5 | - | TRBV6-1 | CASSEQGLRAWGETQYF
TRBJ1-4 | - | TRBV6-2/TRBV6-3 | CASSSVGEKLFF
TRBJ2-5 | - | TRBV5-4 | CASSPRPTTQETQYF
TRBJ2-2 | TRBD2 | TRBV2 | CASSHGRGDGELFF
TRBJ2-5 | - | TRBV18 | CASSPLAGASETQYF
TRBJ1-1 | TRBD1 | TRBV2 | CASGTGIMNTEAFF
TRBJ2-6 | - | TRBV9 | CASSPRQASGANVLTF
TRBJ2-7 | TRBD1 | TRBV6-5 | CASRETGSYEQYF